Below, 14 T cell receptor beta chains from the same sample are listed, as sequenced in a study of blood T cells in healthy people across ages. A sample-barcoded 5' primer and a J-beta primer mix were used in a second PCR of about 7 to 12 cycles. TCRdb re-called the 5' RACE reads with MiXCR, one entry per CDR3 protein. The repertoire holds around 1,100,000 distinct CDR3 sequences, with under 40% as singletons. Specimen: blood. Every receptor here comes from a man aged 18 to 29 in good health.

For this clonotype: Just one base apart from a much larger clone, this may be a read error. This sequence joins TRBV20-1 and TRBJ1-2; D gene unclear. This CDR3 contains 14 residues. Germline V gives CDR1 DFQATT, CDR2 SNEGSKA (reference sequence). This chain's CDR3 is CSAPRRSANYDYTF. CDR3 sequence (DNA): TGCAGTGCCCCCCGGAGGAGCGCTAACTATGACTACACCTTC.

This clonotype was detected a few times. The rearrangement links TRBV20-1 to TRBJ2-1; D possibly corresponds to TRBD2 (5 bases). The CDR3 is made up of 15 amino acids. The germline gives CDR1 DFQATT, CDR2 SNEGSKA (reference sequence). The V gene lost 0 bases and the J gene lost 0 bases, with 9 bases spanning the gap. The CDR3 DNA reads TGCAGTGCTAGAGATACGGCGGGCTCCTACAATGAGCAGTTCTTC. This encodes CSARDTAGSYNEQFF.

The CDR3 spells CASSLGSRMQGNNQPQHF. CDR3 nucleotides: TGTGCCAGCAGCCTTGGTTCTAGGATGCAGGGGAACAATCAGCCCCAGCATTTT. This chain joins TRBV7-8 and TRBJ1-5, with D possibly matching TRBD1 (6 bases). The V and J ends lost 5 bases and 3 bases respectively, with 23 bases between them. This CDR3 comprises 18 residues. Germline lookup yields CDR1 SGHVS and CDR2 FQNEAQ.

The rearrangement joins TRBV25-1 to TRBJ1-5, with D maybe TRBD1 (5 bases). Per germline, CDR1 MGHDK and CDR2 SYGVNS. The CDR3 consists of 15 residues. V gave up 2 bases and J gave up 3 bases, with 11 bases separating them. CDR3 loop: CASSEPGTVNQPQHF. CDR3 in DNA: TGTGCCAGCAGTGAACCAGGGACGGTCAATCAGCCCCAGCATTTT.

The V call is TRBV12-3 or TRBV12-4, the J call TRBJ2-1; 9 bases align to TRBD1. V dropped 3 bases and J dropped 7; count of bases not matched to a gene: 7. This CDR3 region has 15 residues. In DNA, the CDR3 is TGTGCCAGCAGTTTCTGTACAGGGGGCATAAATGAGCAGTTCTTC. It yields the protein CASSFCTGGINEQFF.

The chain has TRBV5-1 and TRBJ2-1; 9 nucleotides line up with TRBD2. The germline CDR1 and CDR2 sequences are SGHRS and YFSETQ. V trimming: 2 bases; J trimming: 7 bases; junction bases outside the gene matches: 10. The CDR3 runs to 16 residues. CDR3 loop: CASSFWPPRGGNEQFF. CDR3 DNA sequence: TGCGCCAGCAGCTTCTGGCCTCCGCGGGGGGGAAATGAGCAGTTCTTC.

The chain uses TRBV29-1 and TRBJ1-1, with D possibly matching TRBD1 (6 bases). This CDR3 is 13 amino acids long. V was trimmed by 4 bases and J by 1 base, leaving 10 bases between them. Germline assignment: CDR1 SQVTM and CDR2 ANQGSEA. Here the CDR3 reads CSVAQGTNTEAFF. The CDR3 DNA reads TGCAGCGTTGCCCAGGGGACGAACACTGAAGCTTTCTTT.

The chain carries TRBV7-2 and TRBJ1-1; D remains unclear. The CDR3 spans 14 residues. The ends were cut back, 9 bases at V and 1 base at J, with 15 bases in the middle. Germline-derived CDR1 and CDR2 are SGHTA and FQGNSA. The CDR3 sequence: CASSHLTENTEAFF. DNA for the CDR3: TGTGCCAGTAGCCATCTCACAGAGAACACTGAAGCTTTCTTT.

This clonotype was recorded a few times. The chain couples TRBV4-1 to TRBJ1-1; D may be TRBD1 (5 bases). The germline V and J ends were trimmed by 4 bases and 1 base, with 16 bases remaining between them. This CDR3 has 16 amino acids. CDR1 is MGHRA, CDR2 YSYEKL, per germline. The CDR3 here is CASSLLFGTENTEAFF. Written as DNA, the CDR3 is TGCGCCAGCAGCCTGCTTTTTGGGACGGAGAACACTGAAGCTTTCTTT.

CDR3 sequence reads: CSVENTGGLGTEAFF. CDR3 bases: TGCAGCGTTGAGAACACAGGGGGGTTAGGGACTGAAGCTTTCTTT. The chain combines TRBV29-1 with TRBJ1-1; 8 bases are shared with TRBD1. V lost 3 bases to trimming and J lost 5 bases; unmatched junction nucleotides: 11. The CDR3 spans 15 residues. Germline CDR1 reads SQVTM; CDR2 reads ANQGSEA. Based on the CDR3 plus reference TRBV29-1 and TRBJ1-1, the full variable domain is SAVISQKPSRDICQRGTSLTIQCQVDSQVTMMFWYRQQPGQSLTLIATANQGSEATYESGFVIDKFPISRPNLTFSTLTVSNMSPEDSSIYLCSVENTGGLGTEAFFGQGTRLTVV.

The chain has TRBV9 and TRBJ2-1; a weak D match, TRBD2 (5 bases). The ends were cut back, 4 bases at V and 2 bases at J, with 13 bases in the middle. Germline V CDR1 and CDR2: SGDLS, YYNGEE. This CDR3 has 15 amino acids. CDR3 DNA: TGTGCCAGCAGCTACGGACTGCCCGCCTACAATGAGCAGTTCTTC. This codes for CASSYGLPAYNEQFF.

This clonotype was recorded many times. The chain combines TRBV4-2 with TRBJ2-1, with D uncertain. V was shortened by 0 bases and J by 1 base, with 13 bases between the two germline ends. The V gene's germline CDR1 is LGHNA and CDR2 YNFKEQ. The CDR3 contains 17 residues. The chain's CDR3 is CASSQETALRSYNEQFF. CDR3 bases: TGTGCCAGCAGCCAAGAGACCGCCTTACGGTCCTACAATGAGCAGTTCTTC.

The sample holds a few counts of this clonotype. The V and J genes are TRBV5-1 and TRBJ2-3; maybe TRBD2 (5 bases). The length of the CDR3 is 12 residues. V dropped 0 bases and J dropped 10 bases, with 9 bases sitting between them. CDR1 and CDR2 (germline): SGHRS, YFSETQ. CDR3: CASSLALEPQYF. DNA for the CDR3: TGCGCCAGCAGCTTGGCACTAGAACCGCAGTATTTT. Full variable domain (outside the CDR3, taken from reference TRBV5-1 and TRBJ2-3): KAGVTQTPRYLIKTRGQQVTLSCSPISGHRSVSWYQQTPGQGLQFLFEYFSETQRNKGNFPGRFSGRQFSNSRSEMNVSTLELGDSALYLCASSLALEPQYFGPGTRLTVL.

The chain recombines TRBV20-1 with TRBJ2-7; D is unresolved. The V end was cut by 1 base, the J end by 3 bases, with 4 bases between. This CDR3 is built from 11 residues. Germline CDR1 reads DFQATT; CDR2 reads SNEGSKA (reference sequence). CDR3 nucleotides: TGCAGTGCTAGAGGGATCTACGAGCAGTACTTC. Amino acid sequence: CSARGIYEQYF.